The source of this T cell receptor (beta chain) is a study of T cell repertoires in cytomegalovirus infection (dated by TCRdb to the late 2010s). General notes on the study: The peptide stimulations were aimed at well-studied HLA-B-restricted epitopes as well as recently identified HLA-C-restricted CMV epitopes, whose presentation resists viral immunomodulation. Donor HLA type was relevant to the analysis, as public TCR beta signatures indicated carriage of CMV infection together with the matching HLA type.

Reads for this sample came from an Illumina HiSeq 1500. TCRdb reworked the public reads: Q25 trimming with fastp, MiXCR clone assembly, productive beta chains retained. Each entry merges the rows of one CDR3 protein and shows their most common DNA and genes. This sample gives under 500,000 distinct CDR3 sequences in total; more than 40% of them show up just once. The ten top clones hold just under 45% of the sample. Note on this clonotype: Its antigen is still unknown. There are no base qualities to consult, and no much larger clone falls within one base.

This specimen's treatment or condition label, interpreted: in vitro stimulation with specific CMV peptide epitopes to enrich CMV-specific T cells. The germline V gene sets CDR1 to SGHTA and CDR2 to FQGNSA. Counted from cysteine to phenylalanine, this CDR3 has 15 amino acids. Left in the record is the CDR3 DNA by itself, 45 bases read in frame from the first base. The V and J ends are trimmed by 1 base and 7 bases, leaving 14 bases between them. Beyond this particular receptor, the publication reports: Cumulative frequency of public TCR beta family members discriminated carriers of CMV infection plus the relevant HLA type in this cohort and an independent approximately 350-donor cohort. The ex vivo response was dominated by HLA-C-restricted CMV-specific TCR beta clonotypes, which also provided the single most frequent clonotype in two of eight donors.

The chain couples TRBV7-2 to TRBJ2-1; a confident D gene designation cannot be given. The specimen was cultured PBMCs, collected from culture after CMV antigen stimulation. The clonotype was recovered from a human donor in good health (CMV status not recorded). Some clones in this sample may be carry-over from other donors' samples. The CDR3 region: CASSLEAWIMNEQFF. The DNA sequence reads TGTGCCAGCAGCTTAGAAGCATGGATCATGAATGAGCAGTTCTTC.